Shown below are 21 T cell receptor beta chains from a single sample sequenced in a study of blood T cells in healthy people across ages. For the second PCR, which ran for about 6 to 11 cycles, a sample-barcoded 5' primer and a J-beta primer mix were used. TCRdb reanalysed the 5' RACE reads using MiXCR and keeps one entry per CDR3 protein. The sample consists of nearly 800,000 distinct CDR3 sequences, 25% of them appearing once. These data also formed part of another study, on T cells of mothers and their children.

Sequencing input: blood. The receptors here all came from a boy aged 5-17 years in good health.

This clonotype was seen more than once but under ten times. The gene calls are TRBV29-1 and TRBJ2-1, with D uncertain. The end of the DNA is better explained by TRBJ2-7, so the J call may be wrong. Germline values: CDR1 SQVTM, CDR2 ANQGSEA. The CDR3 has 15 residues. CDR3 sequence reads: CSVEEPQGPPYEQYF. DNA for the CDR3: TGCAGCGTTGAAGAACCCCAAGGCCCCCCTTACGAGCAGTACTTC.

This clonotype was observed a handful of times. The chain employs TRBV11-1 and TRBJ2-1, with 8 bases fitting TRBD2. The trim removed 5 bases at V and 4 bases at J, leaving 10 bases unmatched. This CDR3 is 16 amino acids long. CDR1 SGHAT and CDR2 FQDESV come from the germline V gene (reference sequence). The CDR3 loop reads CASSPVRSGSYNEQFF. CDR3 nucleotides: TGTGCCAGCAGCCCAGTAAGGAGCGGGAGTTACAATGAGCAGTTCTTC.

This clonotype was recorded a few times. For the CDR3, the DNA is TGTGCCAGCAGCCAAGACAACTTCTCCTACGAGCAGTACTTC. It is translated as CASSQDNFSYEQYF. The chain is built from TRBV4-2 and TRBJ2-7; D is unresolved. V lost 0 bases, J lost 0 bases, and 6 bases lay in between. Germline-derived CDR1 and CDR2 are LGHNA and YNFKEQ. The CDR3 length is 14 residues.

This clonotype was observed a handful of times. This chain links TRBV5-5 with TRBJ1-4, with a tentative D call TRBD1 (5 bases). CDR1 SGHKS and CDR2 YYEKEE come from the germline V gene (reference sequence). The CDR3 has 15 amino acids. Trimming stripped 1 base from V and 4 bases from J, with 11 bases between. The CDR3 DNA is TGTGCCAGCAGCTTGCCCCCGAGGGGTAATGAAAAACTGTTTTTT. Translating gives CASSLPPRGNEKLFF. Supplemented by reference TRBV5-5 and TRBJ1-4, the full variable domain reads DAGVTQSPTHLIKTRGQQVTLRCSPISGHKSVSWYQQVLGQGPQFIFQYYEKEERGRGNFPDRFSARQFPNYSSELNVNALLLGDSALYLCASSLPPRGNEKLFFGSGTQLSVL.

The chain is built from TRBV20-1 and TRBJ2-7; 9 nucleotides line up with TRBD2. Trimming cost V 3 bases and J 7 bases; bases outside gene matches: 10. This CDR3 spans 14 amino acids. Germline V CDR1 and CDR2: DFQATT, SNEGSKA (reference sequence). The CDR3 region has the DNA TGCAGTGCTAGGGGGGTAGCGGGAGCTCGAGAGCAGTACTTC. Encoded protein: CSARGVAGAREQYF.

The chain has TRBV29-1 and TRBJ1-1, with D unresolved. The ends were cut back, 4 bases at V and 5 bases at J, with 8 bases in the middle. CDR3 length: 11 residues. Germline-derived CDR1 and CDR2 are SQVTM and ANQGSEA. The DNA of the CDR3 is TGCAGCGTTGGAGGTTTTACTGAAGCTTTCTTT. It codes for CSVGGFTEAFF. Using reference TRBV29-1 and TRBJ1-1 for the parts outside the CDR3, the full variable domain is SAVISQKPSRDICQRGTSLTIQCQVDSQVTMMFWYRQQPGQSLTLIATANQGSEATYESGFVIDKFPISRPNLTFSTLTVSNMSPEDSSIYLCSVGGFTEAFFGQGTRLTVV.

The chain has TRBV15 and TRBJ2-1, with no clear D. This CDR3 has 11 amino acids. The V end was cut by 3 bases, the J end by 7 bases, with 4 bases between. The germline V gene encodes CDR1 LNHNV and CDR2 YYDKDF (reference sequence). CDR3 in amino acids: CATSRLNEQFF. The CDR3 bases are TGTGCCACCAGCAGGCTGAATGAGCAGTTCTTC.

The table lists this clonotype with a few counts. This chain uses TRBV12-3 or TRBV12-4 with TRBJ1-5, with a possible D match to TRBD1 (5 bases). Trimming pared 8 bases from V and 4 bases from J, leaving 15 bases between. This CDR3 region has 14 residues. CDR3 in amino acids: CASSETAWNQPQHF. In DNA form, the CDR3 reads TGTGCCAGCTCGGAGACAGCCTGGAATCAGCCCCAGCATTTT.

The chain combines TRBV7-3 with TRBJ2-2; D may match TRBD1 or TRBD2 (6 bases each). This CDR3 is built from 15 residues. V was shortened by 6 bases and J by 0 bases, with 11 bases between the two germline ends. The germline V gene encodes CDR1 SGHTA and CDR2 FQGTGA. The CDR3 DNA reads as TGTGCCAGCAGGGTAGGGGGGCCGAACACCGGGGAGCTGTTTTTT. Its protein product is CASRVGGPNTGELFF.

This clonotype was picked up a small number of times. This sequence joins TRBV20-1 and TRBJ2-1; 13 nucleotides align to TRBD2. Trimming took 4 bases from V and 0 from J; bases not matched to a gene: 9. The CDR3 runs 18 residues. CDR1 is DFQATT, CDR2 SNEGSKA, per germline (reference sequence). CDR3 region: CSAKLTSGRISSYNEQFF. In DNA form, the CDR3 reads TGCAGTGCTAAACTGACTAGCGGGAGGATCAGCTCCTACAATGAGCAGTTCTTC.

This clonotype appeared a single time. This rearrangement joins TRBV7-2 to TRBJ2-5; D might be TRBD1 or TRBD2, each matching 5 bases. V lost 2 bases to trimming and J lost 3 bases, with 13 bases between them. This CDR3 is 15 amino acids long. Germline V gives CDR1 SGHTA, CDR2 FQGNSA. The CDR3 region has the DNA TGTGCCAGCAGCTTATTGGGTTGGGGGAAAGAGACCCAGTACTTC. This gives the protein CASSLLGWGKETQYF. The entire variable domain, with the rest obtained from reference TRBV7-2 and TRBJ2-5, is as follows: GAGVSQSPSNKVTEKGKDVELRCDPISGHTALYWYRQSLGQGLEFLIYFQGNSAPDKSGLPSDRFSAERTGGSVSTLTIQRTQQEDSAVYLCASSLLGWGKETQYFGPGTRLLVL.

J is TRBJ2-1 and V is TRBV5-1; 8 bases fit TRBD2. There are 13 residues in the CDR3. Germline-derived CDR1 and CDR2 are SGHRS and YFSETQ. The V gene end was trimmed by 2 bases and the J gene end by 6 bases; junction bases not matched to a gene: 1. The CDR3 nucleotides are TGCGCCAGCAGCTTCGGGGGGGCCAATGAGCAGTTCTTC. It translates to CASSFGGANEQFF.

This CDR3 is CASSLPGQGFHEQYF. CDR3 DNA sequence: TGTGCCAGCAGCCTGCCGGGACAGGGATTCCACGAGCAGTACTTC. The rearrangement links TRBV3-1 to TRBJ2-1, with 9 bases fitting TRBD1. The J call may be faulty, since TRBJ2-7 better matches the DNA end. CDR3 size: 15 residues. The germline V gene encodes CDR1 LGHDT and CDR2 YNNKEL (reference sequence).

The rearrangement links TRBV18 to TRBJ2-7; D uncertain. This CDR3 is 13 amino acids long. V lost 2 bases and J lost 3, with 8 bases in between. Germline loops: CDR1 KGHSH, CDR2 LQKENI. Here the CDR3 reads CASSPKQFYEQYF. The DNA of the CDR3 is TGTGCCAGCTCACCAAAACAATTCTACGAGCAGTACTTC. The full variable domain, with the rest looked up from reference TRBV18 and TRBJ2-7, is NAGVMQNPRHLVRRRGQEARLRCSPMKGHSHVYWYRQLPEEGLKFMVYLQKENIIDESGMPKERFSAEFPKEGPSILRIQQVVRGDSAAYFCASSPKQFYEQYFGPGTRLTVT.

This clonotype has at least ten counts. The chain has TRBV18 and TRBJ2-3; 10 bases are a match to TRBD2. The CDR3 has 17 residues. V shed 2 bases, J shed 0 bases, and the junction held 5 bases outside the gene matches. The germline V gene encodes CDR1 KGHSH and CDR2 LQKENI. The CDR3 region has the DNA TGTGCCAGCTCACCATACTTGACTAGCGGGAGCACAGATACGCAGTATTTT. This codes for CASSPYLTSGSTDTQYF.

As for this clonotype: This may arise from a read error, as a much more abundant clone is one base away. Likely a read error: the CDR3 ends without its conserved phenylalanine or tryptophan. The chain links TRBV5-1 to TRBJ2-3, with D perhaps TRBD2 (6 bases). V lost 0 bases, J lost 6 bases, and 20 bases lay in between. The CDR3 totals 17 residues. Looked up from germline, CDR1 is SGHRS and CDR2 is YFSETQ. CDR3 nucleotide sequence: TGCGCCAGCAGCTTGGGAACTAGCCACTACCAGGTGGATACGCAGTATCTT. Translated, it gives CASSLGTSHYQVDTQYL.

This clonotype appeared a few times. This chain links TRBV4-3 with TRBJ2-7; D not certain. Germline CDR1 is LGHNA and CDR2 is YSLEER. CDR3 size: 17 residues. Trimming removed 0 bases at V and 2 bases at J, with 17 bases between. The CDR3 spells CASSQDLEAAGTYEQYF. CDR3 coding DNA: TGCGCCAGCAGCCAAGATTTAGAGGCAGCAGGCACCTACGAGCAGTACTTC.

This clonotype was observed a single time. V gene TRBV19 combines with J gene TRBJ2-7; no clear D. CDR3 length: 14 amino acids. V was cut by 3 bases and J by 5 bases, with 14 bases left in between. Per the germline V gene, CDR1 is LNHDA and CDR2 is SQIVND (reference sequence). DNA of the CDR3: TGTGCCAGTAGTATTTTACCTTCGAGCAACGAGCAGTACTTC. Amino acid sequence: CASSILPSSNEQYF.

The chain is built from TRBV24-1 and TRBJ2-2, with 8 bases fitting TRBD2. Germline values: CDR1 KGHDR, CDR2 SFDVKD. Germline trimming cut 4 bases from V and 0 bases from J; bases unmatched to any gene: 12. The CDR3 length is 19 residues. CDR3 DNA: TGTGCCACCAGTGACCCCGGGGGTAGCGGGGTCGCGAACACCGGGGAGCTGTTTTTT. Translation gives CATSDPGGSGVANTGELFF.

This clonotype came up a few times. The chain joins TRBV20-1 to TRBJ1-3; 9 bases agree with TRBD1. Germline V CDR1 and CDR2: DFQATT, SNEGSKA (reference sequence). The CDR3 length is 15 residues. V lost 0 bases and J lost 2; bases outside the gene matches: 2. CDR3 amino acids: CSARDRQGAGNTIYF. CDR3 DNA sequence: TGCAGTGCTAGAGACAGACAGGGGGCTGGAAACACCATATATTTT.

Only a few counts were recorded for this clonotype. The CDR3 reads CASRLNRGESNEQFF. CDR3 nucleotide sequence: TGTGCCAGCAGACTTAATAGGGGAGAATCCAATGAGCAGTTCTTC. J is TRBJ2-5 and V is TRBV6-5; D possibly uses TRBD1 or TRBD2 (5 bases each). The better agreement between TRBJ2-1 and the DNA end casts doubt on the J call. CDR1 and CDR2 (germline): MNHEY, SVGAGI. This CDR3 has 15 residues.